A selection of T cell receptor beta chains follows, all from one sample in a study of long-term antiretroviral therapy in people with HIV. The method was immunoSEQ multiplex PCR; TCRdb's version includes in-frame clones alone and lacks a portion of them. The profile shows about 32,000 clones, over 75% of them singletons. Sequenced material: unsorted PBMCs, taken 2.2 years after starting antiretroviral therapy. The receptors stem from a man aged 18 to 30 with HIV. Both conserved end residues are trimmed from each CDR3. A D gene is named only where the DNA matches it firmly. Clone size is given for some rows only: seen once, a few or many times, or a class if the clone is expanded.

v_call	clone_size	d_call	j_call	cdr3_aa
TRBV14	NA	NA	TRBJ1-5	ASRRPGRSAPIQH
TRBV5-4	NA	NA	TRBJ2-7	ASSGGGEQY
TRBV4-3	NA	NA	TRBJ2-3	ASSRGTADTQY
TRBV2	NA	TRBD1	TRBJ1-1	ASSDTGATEAF
TRBV7-8	NA	TRBD2	TRBJ2-3	ASSLRTSKLTDTQY
TRBV9	NA	NA	TRBJ2-7	ASSPQGFSYEQY
TRBV4-1	few	TRBD1	TRBJ1-2	ASSQDRGHYGYT
TRBV27	NA	NA	TRBJ1-1	ASSLSGDTEAF
TRBV7-2	once	TRBD1	TRBJ1-2	ASSWGQGNTGSYGYT
TRBV7-9	few	NA	TRBJ2-7	ASSLGQGGYEQY
TRBV5-1	NA	NA	TRBJ1-1	ASSLSVNTEAF
TRBV11-2	NA	TRBD1	TRBJ1-6	ASSLDLQGAGSPLH
TRBV6-5	NA	TRBD2	TRBJ2-3	ASSLAGDTQY
TRBV2	NA	NA	TRBJ2-3	ASKPTGPTDTQY
TRBV13	NA	TRBD2	TRBJ2-7	ASSLGRREGWSYEQY